This TCR beta chain was observed in a study of cytomegalovirus exposure and HLA in healthy donors. The study, taken as a whole, reports: Researchers reported in a later analysis that common viral pathogens appeared linked to several top clusters. A later look showed TCR association rates differing by HLA locus, highest for DRB1 and lowest for HLA-C. Looking again later, the authors saw that most CMV-associated TCR beta chains seemed HLA-restricted. Listed as cytomegalovirus-associated were 164 TCR beta chains.

To note about this clone: Its antigen is not identified.

CDR1 is SGHRS, CDR2 YFSETQ, per germline. This CDR3 is built from 15 residues. Trimming removed 4 bases at V and 3 bases at J, with 17 bases between. Primers: 60 Vbeta forward and 13 Jbeta reverse. Sequenced by immunoSEQ multiplex PCR; TCRdb stores in-frame clones only, minus some. The listing contains about 140,000 clones. The V gene is TRBV5-1, the J gene TRBJ2-7, with D perhaps matching TRBD2 (7 bases). The source of this sequence is a woman between 18 and 30 years old in good health and CMV-seronegative. The sequencing sample was made of PBMCs. CDR3 DNA: TGCGCCAGCAGCCCGAGGGGGGGCGCCGGCTACGAGCAGTACTTC. Translating it yields CASSPRGGAGYEQYF.